This entry lists 20 T cell receptor beta chains sequenced from one sample in a study of a mutant IDH1 vaccine in newly diagnosed glioma. The repertoire was sequenced with immunoSEQ multiplex PCR; TCRdb's copy has only in-frame clones and lacks some. The data show tens of thousands of clones, with approximately 83% seen just once and approximately 4.8% held by the top ten. Their specific antigens are unknown. The time point denotes: week 35, safety follow-up. One vaccine dose held 300 ug of mutant IDH1 20-mer peptide and came with topical imiquimod. Material: PBMCs, obtained from a glioma patient whose treatment included an IDH1 peptide vaccine. The receptors shown here come from a woman aged 50 to 65 with glioma.

V is TRBV30 and J is TRBJ1-6, with D perhaps TRBD1 (5 bases). CDR1 and CDR2 (germline): GTSNPN, SVGIG (reference sequence). The CDR3 has 14 amino acids. Trimming stripped 2 bases from V and 10 bases from J, with 15 bases between. CDR3 protein: CAWSYLGGTSPLHF. For the CDR3, the DNA is TGTGCCTGGAGTTACCTGGGCGGGACCTCACCCCTCCACTTT.

The J gene is TRBJ1-4, the V gene TRBV29-1; a weak D match, TRBD1 (5 bases). In germline, CDR1 is SQVTM, CDR2 ANQGSEA. Trimming shortened V by 5 bases and J by 7 bases, and 20 bases separated the two germline ends. CDR3 size: 15 residues. CDR3 loop: CSVHGPGGVSEKLFF. The CDR3 DNA reads as TGCAGCGTTCACGGCCCCGGGGGAGTGAGTGAAAAACTGTTTTTT.

This clone was found once. This chain uses TRBV5-1 with TRBJ2-5; D is ambiguous. Germline-derived CDR1 and CDR2 are SGHRS and YFSETQ. The CDR3 spans 11 residues. The ends were cut back, 4 bases at V and 2 bases at J, with 3 bases in the middle. The CDR3 sequence is CASSVQETQYF. CDR3 nucleotides: TGCGCCAGCAGCGTGCAAGAGACCCAGTACTTC.

The chain combines TRBV28 with TRBJ1-2, with D maybe TRBD1 (5 bases). CDR1 MDHEN and CDR2 SYDVKM come from the germline V gene. The V end was cut by 5 bases, the J end by 4 bases, with 11 bases between. This CDR3 is 13 amino acids long. CDR3 region: CASSPPGFYGYTF. The CDR3 nucleotides read TGTGCCAGCAGTCCACCAGGGTTCTATGGCTACACCTTC.

V and J are TRBV28 and TRBJ1-4; D is unresolved. V was trimmed by 3 bases and J by 6 bases, leaving 14 bases between them. The CDR3 consists of 15 residues. Per germline, CDR1 MDHEN and CDR2 SYDVKM. This CDR3 reads CASSFVGGSHEKLFF. The CDR3 nucleotides are TGTGCCAGCAGTTTCGTCGGAGGGAGCCATGAAAAACTGTTTTTT.

The CDR3: CASSLGGLSNQPQHF. The DNA of the CDR3 is TGTGCCAGCAGCTTGGGGGGACTAAGCAATCAGCCCCAGCATTTT. The chain combines TRBV5-6 with TRBJ1-5, with D perhaps matching TRBD1 (5 bases). CDR1 SGHDT and CDR2 YYEEEE come from the germline V gene. Between the trimmed V and J ends, which lost 0 bases and 1 base, there was a span of 8 bases. The CDR3 consists of 15 residues.

The chain links TRBV7-7 to TRBJ1-6; no clear D gene. V gave up 1 base and J gave up 4 bases, with 8 bases separating them. The germline V gene has CDR1 SSHAT and CDR2 FNYEAQ (reference sequence). This CDR3 is built from 15 residues. The CDR3 reads CASSLDQNYNSPLHF. CDR3 DNA: TGTGCCAGCAGCTTAGATCAGAATTATAATTCACCCCTCCACTTT.

This sequence joins TRBV5-1 and TRBJ2-3, with 9 positions matching TRBD2. CDR3 size: 17 residues. Unmatched junction bases numbered 10, after V lost 0 bases and J lost 5 bases. Germline CDR1 reads SGHRS; CDR2 reads YFSETQ. The CDR3 sequence: CASSLASSGGAVDTQYF. In nucleotides, the CDR3 is TGCGCCAGCAGCTTGGCCAGTAGCGGGGGTGCGGTAGATACGCAGTATTTT.

V gene TRBV5-1 combines with J gene TRBJ1-4; tentatively, D is TRBD1 (5 bases). This CDR3 has 16 amino acids. The ends were cut back, 4 bases at V and 2 bases at J, with 15 bases in the middle. CDR1 is SGHRS, CDR2 YFSETQ, per germline. The CDR3 loop is CASSPPLGDTNEKLFF. CDR3 nucleotides: TGCGCCAGCAGCCCCCCTTTAGGGGATACTAATGAAAAACTGTTTTTT.

The J gene is TRBJ1-1, the V gene TRBV4-3; D is unresolved. The CDR3 spans 14 residues. The V end lost 4 bases, the J end lost 4 bases, and 13 bases lay between the germline ends. Germline V gene data show CDR1 as LGHNA and CDR2 as YSLEER. CDR3 in DNA: TGCGCCAGCAGCCCCATGATCGGCGGCACTGAAGCTTTCTTT. Translating it yields CASSPMIGGTEAFF.

V and J are TRBV11-3 and TRBJ1-1; 7 positions agree with TRBD1. V gave up 2 bases and J gave up 5 bases; unmatched junction bases: 5. Germline-derived CDR1 and CDR2 are SGHNT and YENEEA. This CDR3 has 14 amino acids. CDR3 amino acids: CASSLQGERTEAFF. The CDR3 nucleotides are TGTGCCAGCAGCTTACAGGGGGAGAGGACTGAAGCTTTCTTT. Filled out from reference TRBV11-3 and TRBJ1-1, the complete variable domain reads EAGVVQSPRYKIIEKKQPVAFWCNPISGHNTLYWYLQNLGQGPELLIRYENEEAVDDSQLPKDRFSAERLKGVDSTLKIQPAELGDSAVYLCASSLQGERTEAFFGQGTRLTVV.

The CDR3 is CASRGTRGGYEQYF. The CDR3 DNA reads as TGTGCCAGCAGAGGGACCCGGGGGGGCTACGAGCAGTACTTC. The chain is built from TRBV6-5 and TRBJ2-7; 8 nucleotides agree with TRBD2. From germline, CDR1 is MNHEY and CDR2 SVGAGI. V shed 6 bases, J shed 3 bases, and the junction held 7 bases outside the gene matches. The CDR3 length is 14 residues.

V usage is TRBV6-7 and J usage is TRBJ1-5, with D perhaps TRBD1 (6 bases). TRBV6-7 is identified as an open reading frame with a role that is uncertain. CDR3 size: 15 residues. V was trimmed by 4 bases and J by 5 bases, leaving 15 bases between them. In nucleotides, the CDR3 is TGTGCCAGCAGTTTCTACAGGGAAGGTCATCAGCCCCAGCATTTT. Its protein product is CASSFYREGHQPQHF.

This chain connects TRBV11-3 to TRBJ2-3; D unclear. Trimming pared 3 bases from V and 6 bases from J, leaving 7 bases between. CDR1 and CDR2 (germline): SGHNT, YENEEA. The CDR3 has 12 residues. The CDR3 nucleotides are TGTGCCAGCAGCTTGACGGAGGATACGCAGTATTTT. It yields the protein CASSLTEDTQYF. The full variable domain, rest sourced from reference TRBV11-3 and TRBJ2-3, is EAGVVQSPRYKIIEKKQPVAFWCNPISGHNTLYWYLQNLGQGPELLIRYENEEAVDDSQLPKDRFSAERLKGVDSTLKIQPAELGDSAVYLCASSLTEDTQYFGPGTRLTVL.

The V and J genes are TRBV6-5 and TRBJ1-1, with D possibly matching TRBD1 (6 bases). Germline CDR1 MNHEY, CDR2 SVGAGI. This CDR3 has 13 amino acids. V lost 6 bases, J lost 3 bases, and 11 bases lay in between. The CDR3 loop is CASRRQEHTEAFF. The CDR3 bases are TGTGCCAGCAGACGACAGGAGCACACTGAAGCTTTCTTT.

The rearrangement uses TRBV30 and TRBJ1-2; TRBD1 matches 8 bases. Germline V gene lookup returns CDR1 GTSNPN and CDR2 SVGIG (reference sequence). The CDR3 consists of 13 residues. The junction had 6 bases not matched to a gene; V was cut back by 1 base and J by 8 bases. The CDR3 DNA is TGTGCCTGGAGTGCGACAGGGGCCGTAGGCTACACCTTC. Encoded protein: CAWSATGAVGYTF. The full variable domain, rest sourced from reference TRBV30 and TRBJ1-2, is SQTIHQWPATLVQPVGSPLSLECTVEGTSNPNLYWYRQAAGRGLQLLFYSVGIGQISSEVPQNLSASRPQDRQFILSSKKLLLSDSGFYLCAWSATGAVGYTFGSGTRLTVV.

The chain joins TRBV7-9 to TRBJ2-7; 7 bases agree with TRBD2. Germline CDR1 is SEHNR and CDR2 is FQNEAQ (reference sequence). Trimming removed 2 bases from V and 6 bases from J; junction bases left unmatched: 1. This CDR3 is built from 12 residues. The CDR3: CASSLSGTEQYF. The CDR3 DNA reads TGTGCCAGCAGCTTAAGCGGGACCGAGCAGTACTTC.

V gene TRBV4-2 combines with J gene TRBJ2-5, with TRBD2 matching over 8 bases. Germline lookup yields CDR1 LGHNA and CDR2 YNFKEQ. CDR3 length: 15 residues. V dropped 0 bases and J dropped 1; count of bases not matched to a gene: 1. CDR3 nucleotide sequence: TGTGCCAGCAGCCAAGACCGGGGGGGCCAAGAGACCCAGTACTTC. Protein: CASSQDRGGQETQYF.

V and J are TRBV27 and TRBJ1-1; TRBD1 aligns across 7 bases. Germline V gene lookup returns CDR1 MNHEY and CDR2 SMNVEV (reference sequence). J lost 7 bases, V lost 2 bases, and 7 bases had no gene match. This CDR3 region has 14 residues. The CDR3 protein is CASSLRGLAVEAFF. The DNA of the CDR3 is TGTGCCAGCAGTTTAAGGGGGCTCGCAGTTGAAGCTTTCTTT.

The chain uses TRBV10-3 and TRBJ2-2, with a tentative D call TRBD1 (6 bases). From germline, CDR1 is ENHRY and CDR2 SYGVKD. This CDR3 spans 15 amino acids. V dropped 3 bases and J dropped 4 bases, with 12 bases sitting between them. CDR3: CAISDPTGITGELFF. The CDR3 DNA reads as TGTGCCATCAGTGACCCGACAGGAATCACCGGGGAGCTGTTTTTT.